The clone carrying this TCR beta chain was detected many times. Its target is unknown. The CDR3 has 13 amino acids. The V and J ends lost 6 bases and 4 bases respectively, with 14 bases between them. Germline V gene sequence: CDR1 SGHDT, CDR2 YYEEEE. This specimen belongs to a study of T-cell reconstitution after alpha-beta-depleted transplantation in children. TCRbeta library preparation incorporated unique molecular identifiers. TCRdb re-called the PCR reads with MiXCR, one entry per CDR3 protein. The table lists about 260,000 distinct CDR3 sequences, under 14% of them singletons. Study observations and caveats: By one year post-transplant, T-cell counts and diversity largely arose from T cells that were newly produced. It was surviving recipient T cells and thymic progenitors that gave some patients high TCRbeta diversity at day 60. About two months after transplant, alpha-beta T cells reportedly came from several hundred expanded graft clones.

Specimen: peripheral blood, collected 180 days after TCRalphabeta/CD19-depleted stem cell transplant. The source of this sequence is a male patient between 2 and 15 years old who had a stem cell transplant for chronic granulomatous disease, so the T cells may come from the graft donor. The rearrangement uses TRBV5-6 and TRBJ2-7; D possibly corresponds to TRBD1 (5 bases). The chain's CDR3 is CASKRGPFYEQYF. CDR3 nucleotides: TGTGCCAGCAAAAGGGGCCCCTTTTACGAGCAGTACTTC.